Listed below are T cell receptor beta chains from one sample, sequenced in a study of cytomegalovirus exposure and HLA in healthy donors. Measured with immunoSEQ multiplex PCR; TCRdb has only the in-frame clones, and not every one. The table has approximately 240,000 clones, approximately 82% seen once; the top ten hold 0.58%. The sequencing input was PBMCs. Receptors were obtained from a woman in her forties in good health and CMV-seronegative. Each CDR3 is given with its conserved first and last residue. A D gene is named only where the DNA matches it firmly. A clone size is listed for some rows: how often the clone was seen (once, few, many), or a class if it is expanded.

CDR3 DNA: TGTGCCAGCAGCCAATCCTCGAGTCTTGGCGGCACTGAAGCTTTCTTT; CDR3 protein: CASSQSSSLGGTEAFF; D gene: -; J gene: TRBJ1-1; V gene: TRBV4-2; clone size: -
CDR3 DNA: TGTGCCAGCAGTGTTGGCAGTCATTTGAACACTGAAGCTTTCTTT; CDR3 protein: CASSVGSHLNTEAFF; D gene: -; J gene: TRBJ1-1; V gene: TRBV6-1; clone size: -
CDR3 DNA: TGTGCCAGCAGCGTATCCCGACAGAACACTGAAGCTTTCTTT; CDR3 protein: CASSVSRQNTEAFF; D gene: -; J gene: TRBJ1-1; V gene: TRBV9; clone size: -
CDR3 DNA: TGTGCCAGCAGTGAGTTTTTGATCCTAGCAGATACGCAGTATTTT; CDR3 protein: CASSEFLILADTQYF; D gene: -; J gene: TRBJ2-3; V gene: TRBV6-1; clone size: -
CDR3 DNA: TGTGCCAGCAGCCTCCAACGGGGTTATGGAACCGGGGAGCTGTTTTTT; CDR3 protein: CASSLQRGYGTGELFF; D gene: -; J gene: TRBJ2-2; V gene: TRBV4-2; clone size: -
CDR3 DNA: TGTGCCAGCAGTTTAGCAGGAGGGGACACTGAAGCTTTCTTT; CDR3 protein: CASSLAGGDTEAFF; D gene: -; J gene: TRBJ1-1; V gene: TRBV28; clone size: -
CDR3 DNA: TGTGCCAGCGGGACTAGCGGGGGGGCCGGGGAGCTGTTTTTT; CDR3 protein: CASGTSGGAGELFF; D gene: TRBD2; J gene: TRBJ2-2; V gene: TRBV2; clone size: few
CDR3 DNA: TGTGCCAGCAGCGCATCACAGGGGAGCGGCTACACCTTC; CDR3 protein: CASSASQGSGYTF; D gene: TRBD1; J gene: TRBJ1-2; V gene: TRBV13; clone size: -
CDR3 DNA: TGTGCCAGCAGTGAAGTGAGGACTAGCGGGGGGGCCAGGAAGACCCAGTACTTC; CDR3 protein: CASSEVRTSGGARKTQYF; D gene: TRBD2; J gene: TRBJ2-5; V gene: TRBV6-1; clone size: -
CDR3 DNA: TGTGCCAGCAGTTACTCCTCAGGTATGAACACTGAAGCTTTCTTT; CDR3 protein: CASSYSSGMNTEAFF; D gene: -; J gene: TRBJ1-1; V gene: TRBV6-5; clone size: -
CDR3 DNA: TGCGCCAGCAGTCAATCTTCCCAGGGCCACGAGCAGTACTTC; CDR3 protein: CASSQSSQGHEQYF; D gene: -; J gene: TRBJ2-7; V gene: TRBV23-1; clone size: -
CDR3 DNA: TGTGCCAGCAGCCAAAGGGTAACGGTGGACACAAGCTACGAGCAGTACTTC; CDR3 protein: CASSQRVTVDTSYEQYF; D gene: -; J gene: TRBJ2-7; V gene: TRBV7-8; clone size: -
CDR3 DNA: TGTGCCAGCAGCGCGGGACTAGCGGGGATTTACGAGCAGTACTTC; CDR3 protein: CASSAGLAGIYEQYF; D gene: TRBD2; J gene: TRBJ2-7; V gene: TRBV7-3; clone size: -
CDR3 DNA: TGTGCCAGCAGCGCCGGACAGGGATTACGCTCTGGAAACACCATATATTTT; CDR3 protein: CASSAGQGLRSGNTIYF; D gene: TRBD1; J gene: TRBJ1-3; V gene: TRBV9; clone size: -
CDR3 DNA: TGTGCCAGTAGTCTCCAGGGGTCTGGCTACACCTTC; CDR3 protein: CASSLQGSGYTF; D gene: -; J gene: TRBJ1-2; V gene: TRBV19; clone size: -
CDR3 DNA: TGTGCCAGCAGCCGAACAGGGGGCCCCTCCTACGAGCAGTACTTC; CDR3 protein: CASSRTGGPSYEQYF; D gene: TRBD1; J gene: TRBJ2-7; V gene: TRBV6-5; clone size: -
CDR3 DNA: TGTGCCAGCAGTGTTGCGGGGGGCCGCAATGAGCAGTTCTTC; CDR3 protein: CASSVAGGRNEQFF; D gene: TRBD2; J gene: TRBJ2-1; V gene: TRBV6-4; clone size: -
CDR3 DNA: TGTGCCAGCAGCCCGCACATGGGACAGGGCTTCTACGAGCAGTACTTC; CDR3 protein: CASSPHMGQGFYEQYF; D gene: TRBD1; J gene: TRBJ2-7; V gene: TRBV11-1; clone size: -
CDR3 DNA: TGTGCCAGCAGCTTGAGGGGGACTGAAGCTTTCTTT; CDR3 protein: CASSLRGTEAFF; D gene: -; J gene: TRBJ1-1; V gene: TRBV7-9; clone size: -
CDR3 DNA: TGTGCCAGCACCCCAGGGACTAGCGGGGCTCAAGAGACCCAGTACTTC; CDR3 protein: CASTPGTSGAQETQYF; D gene: TRBD2; J gene: TRBJ2-5; V gene: TRBV7-6; clone size: -
CDR3 DNA: TGTGCCAACACGAGACAGGGGGCATCCTATGGCTACACCTTC; CDR3 protein: CANTRQGASYGYTF; D gene: TRBD1; J gene: TRBJ1-2; V gene: TRBV6-4; clone size: -
CDR3 DNA: TGTGCCAGCAGTGCGGGGACAGGATTATACGAGCAGTACTTC; CDR3 protein: CASSAGTGLYEQYF; D gene: TRBD1; J gene: TRBJ2-7; V gene: TRBV25-1; clone size: -
CDR3 DNA: TGCGCCAGCAGCCTGGACAGGGGTGACTACAATGAGCAGTTCTTC; CDR3 protein: CASSLDRGDYNEQFF; D gene: TRBD1; J gene: TRBJ2-1; V gene: TRBV5-1; clone size: -
CDR3 DNA: TGTGCCAGCAGGGATAGCGGGGGGGCAGATACGCAGTATTTT; CDR3 protein: CASRDSGGADTQYF; D gene: TRBD2; J gene: TRBJ2-3; V gene: TRBV2; clone size: -
CDR3 DNA: TGTGCCAGCAGCTTATGGGGGGGAGGACAGGGTTCTTGGACTGAAGCTTTCTTT; CDR3 protein: CASSLWGGGQGSWTEAFF; D gene: TRBD1; J gene: TRBJ1-1; V gene: TRBV7-8; clone size: -
CDR3 DNA: TGTGCCAGCAGTAACACAGGCGTGGACGAAAAACTGTTTTTT; CDR3 protein: CASSNTGVDEKLFF; D gene: -; J gene: TRBJ1-4; V gene: TRBV6-5; clone size: -
CDR3 DNA: TGTGCCAGCAGTTTAAACAGGGGGGGCTACACCTTC; CDR3 protein: CASSLNRGGYTF; D gene: TRBD1; J gene: TRBJ1-2; V gene: TRBV28; clone size: -
CDR3 DNA: TGTGCTAGTGGTCTGGGCCTACAGGGTCGGCCCCAGCATTTT; CDR3 protein: CASGLGLQGRPQHF; D gene: -; J gene: TRBJ1-5; V gene: TRBV12-5; clone size: -
CDR3 DNA: TGTGCCAGCAGCCCCGGGACAGCCACTGAAAAACTGTTTTTT; CDR3 protein: CASSPGTATEKLFF; D gene: TRBD1; J gene: TRBJ1-4; V gene: TRBV14; clone size: -
CDR3 DNA: TGTGCCAGCAGCCCACAGGGGGGGGGAGATGAAGCTTTCTTT; CDR3 protein: CASSPQGGGDEAFF; D gene: TRBD1; J gene: TRBJ1-1; V gene: TRBV7-2; clone size: once
CDR3 DNA: TGTGCCACCCAAGCAGGGGTTGATGAAAAACTGTTTTTT; CDR3 protein: CATQAGVDEKLFF; D gene: -; J gene: TRBJ1-4; V gene: TRBV7-8; clone size: -
CDR3 DNA: TGCGCCAGCAGCAAGGGGACAGACCTTGAAGCTTTCTTT; CDR3 protein: CASSKGTDLEAFF; D gene: TRBD1; J gene: TRBJ1-1; V gene: TRBV4-1; clone size: -
CDR3 DNA: TGTGCCAGCAAGGACAGGGTTAACGAGCAGTACTTC; CDR3 protein: CASKDRVNEQYF; D gene: TRBD1; J gene: TRBJ2-7; V gene: TRBV6-1; clone size: -
CDR3 DNA: TGCGCCAGCAGCCCCCAGGGGGCAACCGGGGAGCTGTTTTTT; CDR3 protein: CASSPQGATGELFF; D gene: TRBD1; J gene: TRBJ2-2; V gene: TRBV5-1; clone size: -
CDR3 DNA: TGTGCCAGCAGACGGACAGCCTCTGGAAACACCATATATTTT; CDR3 protein: CASRRTASGNTIYF; D gene: -; J gene: TRBJ1-3; V gene: TRBV6-5; clone size: -
CDR3 DNA: TGTGCCAGCAGCCCGCCGGCTAGCGGGGGTGGAGAGACCCAGTACTTC; CDR3 protein: CASSPPASGGGETQYF; D gene: TRBD2; J gene: TRBJ2-5; V gene: TRBV7-9; clone size: -
CDR3 DNA: TGTGCCAGCAGTTGGGGAACTAGCGGGCGGAATGAGCAGTTCTTC; CDR3 protein: CASSWGTSGRNEQFF; D gene: TRBD2; J gene: TRBJ2-1; V gene: TRBV6-6; clone size: -
CDR3 DNA: TGTGCCAGCAGCCAAGTAGCGGGGGGCACCGGGGAGCTGTTTTTT; CDR3 protein: CASSQVAGGTGELFF; D gene: TRBD2; J gene: TRBJ2-2; V gene: TRBV4-2; clone size: -
CDR3 DNA: TGTGCCAGCAGCCGAGTAGGACAGACCTTCTCCTACGAGCAGTACTTC; CDR3 protein: CASSRVGQTFSYEQYF; D gene: -; J gene: TRBJ2-7; V gene: TRBV7-2; clone size: -
CDR3 DNA: TGTGCCAGCAGCTCCAAACAGGGAAGCACTGAAGCTTTCTTT; CDR3 protein: CASSSKQGSTEAFF; D gene: -; J gene: TRBJ1-1; V gene: TRBV11-2; clone size: -
CDR3 DNA: TGTGCCAGCAGCTCCAACAGGGGGTCGGACCCCTACGAGCAGTACTTC; CDR3 protein: CASSSNRGSDPYEQYF; D gene: TRBD1; J gene: TRBJ2-7; V gene: TRBV7-9; clone size: once
CDR3 DNA: TGTGCCAGCAGCCACGGACAGGGGTATGGCTACACCTTC; CDR3 protein: CASSHGQGYGYTF; D gene: TRBD1; J gene: TRBJ1-2; V gene: TRBV7-9; clone size: -